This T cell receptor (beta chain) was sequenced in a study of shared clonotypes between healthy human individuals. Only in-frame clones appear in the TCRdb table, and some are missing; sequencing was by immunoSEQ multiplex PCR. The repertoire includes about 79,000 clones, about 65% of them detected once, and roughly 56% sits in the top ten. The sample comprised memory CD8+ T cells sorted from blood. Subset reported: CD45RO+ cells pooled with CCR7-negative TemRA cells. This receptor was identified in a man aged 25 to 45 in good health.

The CDR3 loop reads CASRGWGTGGGANVLTF. The CDR3 DNA reads TGTGCCAGCAGGGGATGGGGGACCGGTGGTGGGGCCAACGTCCTGACTTTC. V and J are TRBV14 and TRBJ2-6; D may be TRBD1 or TRBD2 (5 bases each). V gave up 6 bases and J gave up 3 bases, with 18 bases separating them. The germline V gene has CDR1 SGHDN and CDR2 FVKESK. CDR3 length: 17 residues.